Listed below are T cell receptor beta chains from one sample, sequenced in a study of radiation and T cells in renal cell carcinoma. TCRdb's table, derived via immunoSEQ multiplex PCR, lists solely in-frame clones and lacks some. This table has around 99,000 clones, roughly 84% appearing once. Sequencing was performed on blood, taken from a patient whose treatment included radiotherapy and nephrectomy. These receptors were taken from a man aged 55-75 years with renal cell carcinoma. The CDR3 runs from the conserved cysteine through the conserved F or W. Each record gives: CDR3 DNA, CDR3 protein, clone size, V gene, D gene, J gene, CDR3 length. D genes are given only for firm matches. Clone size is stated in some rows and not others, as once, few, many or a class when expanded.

DNA: TGTGCCAGCGGGACCCTGACAGGGGCGCCCTACGAGCAGTACTTC
CDR3: CASGTLTGAPYEQYF
size: .
V: TRBV2
D: TRBD1
J: TRBJ2-7
length: 15

DNA: TGTGCTTCCCCCCCCGCATCTCAGAGGACCGGGGAGCTGTTTTTT
CDR3: CASPPASQRTGELFF
size: once
V: TRBV12-5
D: .
J: TRBJ2-2
length: 15

DNA: TGTGCCAGCAGCTCCTTTAGCGAAAGGGGAGCTGTAACGCAGTATTTT
CDR3: CASSSFSERGAVTQYF
size: .
V: TRBV5-6
D: .
J: TRBJ2-3
length: 16

DNA: TGCGCCAGCAGCTTGGCCCCTAGCGAAACCGGGGAGCTGTTTTTT
CDR3: CASSLAPSETGELFF
size: .
V: TRBV5-1
D: .
J: TRBJ2-2
length: 15

DNA: TGTGCCAGCAGCTTTGCGGGAGGGCCTGTTGAGCAGTACTTC
CDR3: CASSFAGGPVEQYF
size: .
V: TRBV5-4
D: TRBD2
J: TRBJ2-7
length: 14

DNA: TGTGCCAGCGAAGCCGGGACAGGGGAACTGTCTGAAGCTTTCTTT
CDR3: CASEAGTGELSEAFF
size: .
V: TRBV11-2
D: TRBD1
J: TRBJ1-1
length: 15

DNA: TGCAGCGTTGATAAGGACAGCCGAGTCTATGGCTACACCTTC
CDR3: CSVDKDSRVYGYTF
size: .
V: TRBV29-1
D: .
J: TRBJ1-2
length: 14

DNA: TGTGCCAGCAGCGCGGGAAGCGCGCGAGATACGCAGTATTTT
CDR3: CASSAGSARDTQYF
size: .
V: TRBV7-3
D: .
J: TRBJ2-3
length: 14

DNA: TGTGCCAGCAAAGGGACAGGCTCCTACGAGCAGTACTTC
CDR3: CASKGTGSYEQYF
size: .
V: TRBV27
D: TRBD1
J: TRBJ2-7
length: 13

DNA: TGTGCCAGCAGCTTAGGGACAGGGCACCAAGAGACCCAGTACTTC
CDR3: CASSLGTGHQETQYF
size: .
V: TRBV7-2
D: TRBD1
J: TRBJ2-5
length: 15

DNA: TGTGCCAGCAGCTCCCAGACTGGGTATGGGAATGAGCAGTTCTTC
CDR3: CASSSQTGYGNEQFF
size: .
V: TRBV11-3
D: .
J: TRBJ2-1
length: 15

DNA: TGTGCCAGCGGGACAGCGGCCTACTACAGCTCCTACGAGCAGTACTTC
CDR3: CASGTAAYYSSYEQYF
size: .
V: TRBV27
D: TRBD1
J: TRBJ2-7
length: 16

DNA: TGTGCCAGCAGCCCCGACAGGGACAGGACCTACGAGCAGTACTTC
CDR3: CASSPDRDRTYEQYF
size: .
V: TRBV11-2
D: TRBD1
J: TRBJ2-7
length: 15

DNA: TGTGCCAGCAGCCGAAGCGGGCGCACAGATACGCAGTATTTT
CDR3: CASSRSGRTDTQYF
size: few
V: TRBV7-7
D: .
J: TRBJ2-3
length: 14

DNA: TGCGCCAGCAGCTTGAGGGGACACGTGAGAAACACAGATACGCAGTATTTT
CDR3: CASSLRGHVRNTDTQYF
size: .
V: TRBV5-1
D: .
J: TRBJ2-3
length: 17

DNA: TGTGCCAGCTCACCCTCCGAGACCCACAATGAGCAGTTCTTC
CDR3: CASSPSETHNEQFF
size: once
V: TRBV18
D: .
J: TRBJ2-1
length: 14

DNA: TGTGCCAGCAGCTTCCAGCGGGCTGGTAACTATGGCTACACCTTC
CDR3: CASSFQRAGNYGYTF
size: .
V: TRBV7-2
D: .
J: TRBJ1-2
length: 15

DNA: TGTGCCAGCAGTTTCCCCGGGACGAACATTCAGTACTTC
CDR3: CASSFPGTNIQYF
size: .
V: TRBV28
D: .
J: TRBJ2-4
length: 13

DNA: TGTGCCAGCAAACTGTTGGCAGGGAACACCGGGGAGCTGTTTTTT
CDR3: CASKLLAGNTGELFF
size: once
V: TRBV28
D: .
J: TRBJ2-2
length: 15

DNA: TGTGCCTGGAGGACAGGGAACACTGAAGCTTTCTTT
CDR3: CAWRTGNTEAFF
size: .
V: TRBV30
D: .
J: TRBJ1-1
length: 12

DNA: TGCGCCAGCAGCGGGACAGGATTCGGGAACACTGAAGCTTTCTTT
CDR3: CASSGTGFGNTEAFF
size: .
V: TRBV10-2
D: TRBD1
J: TRBJ1-1
length: 15

DNA: TGCGCCAGCAGCCAAGATGACAGTCCTGTATACAATGAGCAGTTCTTC
CDR3: CASSQDDSPVYNEQFF
size: .
V: TRBV4-1
D: .
J: TRBJ2-1
length: 16

DNA: TGCGCCAGCAGAGACAGGGTCTCCTACGAGCAGTACTTC
CDR3: CASRDRVSYEQYF
size: .
V: TRBV5-1
D: TRBD1
J: TRBJ2-7
length: 13

DNA: TGCGCCAGCAGCTTGGAGGCGGGAGTCATCACAGATACGCAGTATTTT
CDR3: CASSLEAGVITDTQYF
size: .
V: TRBV5-1
D: TRBD2
J: TRBJ2-3
length: 16

DNA: TGCGCCAGCAGCCAGAACCCCGTAAAGACCCAGTACTTC
CDR3: CASSQNPVKTQYF
size: .
V: TRBV4-1
D: .
J: TRBJ2-5
length: 13

DNA: TGTGCCAGTTCCGGGCAGGGAGGCTACGAGCAGTACTTC
CDR3: CASSGQGGYEQYF
size: .
V: TRBV19
D: .
J: TRBJ2-7
length: 13

DNA: TGTGCCAGCACACCAGGGGGCAGCCAAGACGCGAACACCGGGGAGCTGTTTTTT
CDR3: CASTPGGSQDANTGELFF
size: .
V: TRBV7-2
D: TRBD1
J: TRBJ2-2
length: 18

DNA: TGCAGCGTCGAAGAGACTAAGGATACGCAGTATTTT
CDR3: CSVEETKDTQYF
size: .
V: TRBV29-1
D: .
J: TRBJ2-3
length: 12

DNA: TGTGCCAGCAGTGAAGGCGCTCAGAGCAATCAGCCCCAGCATTTT
CDR3: CASSEGAQSNQPQHF
size: .
V: TRBV2
D: .
J: TRBJ1-5
length: 15

DNA: TGCGCCAGCAGCCATCCGGGACTTAGCGGGGAGCTGTTTTTT
CDR3: CASSHPGLSGELFF
size: .
V: TRBV4-1
D: .
J: TRBJ2-2
length: 14

DNA: TGTGCCAGCAGTCGCCGGACAGGGGGCAGCGCTGAAGCTTTCTTT
CDR3: CASSRRTGGSAEAFF
size: .
V: TRBV27
D: TRBD1
J: TRBJ1-1
length: 15

DNA: TGTGCCAGCAGTTTGTATGGCACAGATACGCAGTATTTT
CDR3: CASSLYGTDTQYF
size: .
V: TRBV28
D: .
J: TRBJ2-3
length: 13

DNA: TGTGCCAGCAGTTTATCAGACGGAAACACCATATATTTT
CDR3: CASSLSDGNTIYF
size: .
V: TRBV27
D: .
J: TRBJ1-3
length: 13

DNA: TGTGCCAGCAGTTTATTTCCCGGGCCTAACACTGAAGCTTTCTTT
CDR3: CASSLFPGPNTEAFF
size: .
V: TRBV28
D: .
J: TRBJ1-1
length: 15

DNA: TGTGCCAGCAGCTTGAGGGAAAGGGGTGAGCAGTTCTTC
CDR3: CASSLRERGEQFF
size: .
V: TRBV11-3
D: .
J: TRBJ2-1
length: 13

DNA: TGTGCCAGCAGCGCTGGGGACTCGGCCAACACAGATACGCAGTATTTT
CDR3: CASSAGDSANTDTQYF
size: .
V: TRBV9
D: .
J: TRBJ2-3
length: 16

DNA: TGCAGCGTTACCATAGCGGGAGGGCCCCACGAGCAGTACTTC
CDR3: CSVTIAGGPHEQYF
size: .
V: TRBV29-1
D: TRBD2
J: TRBJ2-7
length: 14

DNA: TGTGCCAGCAGAACACTAGATACGCAGTATTTT
CDR3: CASRTLDTQYF
size: .
V: TRBV7-9
D: .
J: TRBJ2-3
length: 11

DNA: TGTGCCAGGACAGGGACGAGCACAGATACGCAGTATTTT
CDR3: CARTGTSTDTQYF
size: .
V: TRBV30
D: TRBD1
J: TRBJ2-3
length: 13

DNA: TGTGCCATCAGTGAGCTCCCTCTGAGCGGGAGGCCAGCCGGGGAGCTGTTTTTT
CDR3: CAISELPLSGRPAGELFF
size: .
V: TRBV10-3
D: TRBD2
J: TRBJ2-2
length: 18

DNA: TGTGCCAGCTCACCACCGGTCCAAGAGACCCAGTACTTC
CDR3: CASSPPVQETQYF
size: .
V: TRBV18
D: .
J: TRBJ2-5
length: 13

DNA: TGTGCCAGTAGTATATCGGGGCAAGAGACCCAGTACTTC
CDR3: CASSISGQETQYF
size: .
V: TRBV19
D: .
J: TRBJ2-5
length: 13

DNA: TGTGCCAGCTCACTAGGGACGGATGGAAACACCATATATTTT
CDR3: CASSLGTDGNTIYF
size: .
V: TRBV18
D: .
J: TRBJ1-3
length: 14

DNA: TGTGCCTGGAGTGTAGCGGGAGTTGAGCAGTTCTTC
CDR3: CAWSVAGVEQFF
size: .
V: TRBV30
D: TRBD2
J: TRBJ2-1
length: 12

DNA: TGCAGCGTCGAGAGGAACCTCTATGGCTACACCTTC
CDR3: CSVERNLYGYTF
size: .
V: TRBV29-1
D: .
J: TRBJ1-2
length: 12

DNA: TGTGCCAGCCCAATCCCAGGGGCTGTTAACACAGATACGCAGTATTTT
CDR3: CASPIPGAVNTDTQYF
size: .
V: TRBV28
D: .
J: TRBJ2-3
length: 16

DNA: TGTGCCAGCAGCCGCCGACTAGCGGGGTTTTACAATGAGCAGTTCTTC
CDR3: CASSRRLAGFYNEQFF
size: once
V: TRBV7-9
D: TRBD2
J: TRBJ2-1
length: 16

DNA: TGTGCCAGCAGTACATCCGCCGGGACGTGGAATGGCTACACCTTC
CDR3: CASSTSAGTWNGYTF
size: .
V: TRBV25-1
D: .
J: TRBJ1-2
length: 15